These 30 T cell receptor beta chains share one sample of origin, sequenced in a study of T-cell reconstitution after alpha-beta-depleted transplantation in children. Unique molecular identifiers featured in how the TCRbeta library was prepared. A single record per CDR3 protein comes from TCRdb applying MiXCR to the PCR reads. Found here are around 480,000 distinct CDR3 sequences, approximately 29% of them singletons; the top ten hold approximately 2.3%. The sequenced sample was PBMCs from the stem cell graft donor, obtained from the stem cell graft. Receptors originate from a human donor who donated a stem cell graft to a child with aplastic anemia.

The chain links TRBV5-1 to TRBJ1-2, with D possibly TRBD1 on 6 matching bases. This CDR3 is 12 amino acids long. Per the germline V gene, CDR1 is SGHRS and CDR2 is YFSETQ. The germline V and J ends were trimmed by 4 bases and 8 bases, with 12 bases remaining between them. The CDR3 here is CASSPDRQGYTF. CDR3 DNA sequence: TGCGCCAGCAGCCCCGACAGGCAAGGCTACACCTTC.

V usage is TRBV5-4 and J usage is TRBJ1-4; D unclear. Trimming removed 4 bases at V and 0 bases at J, with 13 bases between. CDR1 SGHNT and CDR2 YYREEE come from the germline V gene (reference sequence). The CDR3 spans 16 residues. The CDR3: CASSGGVSPTNEKLFF. The CDR3 coding sequence is TGTGCCAGCAGCGGAGGTGTCTCTCCAACTAATGAAAAACTGTTTTTT.

The chain joins TRBV6-4 to TRBJ2-1; weak D call: TRBD2 (6 bases). V lost 7 bases to trimming and J lost 9 bases, with 19 bases between them. This CDR3 has 14 residues. CDR1 is MRHNA, CDR2 SNTAGT, per germline. The CDR3 bases are TGTGCCAGCAAGGCTAGCGAGAGTGGTAGTGAGCAGTTCTTC. Protein: CASKASESGSEQFF.

The chain has TRBV7-8 and TRBJ2-7; TRBD2 agrees at 7 bases. This CDR3 comprises 14 residues. Germline lookup yields CDR1 SGHVS and CDR2 FQNEAQ. The V and J ends lost 1 base and 5 bases, in that order; junction bases with no gene match: 5. CDR3 residues: CASSLVGLPNEQYV. In nucleotides, the CDR3 is TGTGCCAGCAGCTTAGTGGGACTACCCAACGAGCAGTACGTC.

This clonotype appeared a few times. V usage is TRBV7-9 and J usage is TRBJ2-3; TRBD2 matches 9 bases. V lost 5 bases, J lost 6 bases, and 6 bases stayed unmatched. The CDR3 spans 14 residues. Germline V gives CDR1 SEHNR, CDR2 FQNEAQ (reference sequence). This CDR3 reads CASSSSGSDDTQYF. In DNA, the CDR3 is TGTGCCAGCAGCAGTAGCGGGAGTGATGATACGCAGTATTTT.

This chain links TRBV28 with TRBJ2-6; D is unresolved. Germline CDR1 and CDR2: MDHEN and SYDVKM. This CDR3 spans 15 amino acids. The V end was cut by 8 bases, the J end by 4 bases, with 15 bases between. CDR3 region: CASATRKAGANVLTF. The CDR3 nucleotides are TGTGCCAGCGCAACCCGAAAGGCCGGGGCCAACGTCCTGACTTTC.

The V and J genes are TRBV5-6 and TRBJ2-7; D ambiguous. Trimming took off 4 bases at V and 5 bases at J, with 10 bases between the two ends. The length of the CDR3 is 12 residues. Germline CDR1 and CDR2: SGHDT and YYEEEE. CDR3: CASSRASHEQYV. CDR3 nucleotides: TGTGCCAGCAGCCGGGCGTCCCACGAGCAGTACGTC.

The chain has TRBV29-1 and TRBJ2-1, with 7 bases that match TRBD2. V lost 2 bases, J lost 8 bases, and 15 bases stayed unmatched. Germline V gene data show CDR1 as SQVTM and CDR2 as ANQGSEA. This CDR3 region has 16 residues. CDR3 nucleotide sequence: TGCAGCGTTGAATCAGTGATGGGACTACTCGGCTATGAGCAGTTCTTC. Translation gives CSVESVMGLLGYEQFF.

This clonotype has more than one count but fewer than ten. The chain recombines TRBV30 with TRBJ1-2; D is undetermined. Germline CDR1 and CDR2: GTSNPN and SVGIG (reference sequence). There are 12 residues in the CDR3. V was cut by 0 bases and J by 5 bases, with 7 bases left in between. The CDR3 DNA follows: TGTGCCTGGAGTGTGTCGGGTTATGGCTACACCTTC. Its translation: CAWSVSGYGYTF.

V usage is TRBV5-1 and J usage is TRBJ1-4; D not certain. V shed 1 base and J shed 8 bases, with 6 bases lying between them. Germline CDR1 SGHRS, CDR2 YFSETQ. This CDR3 contains 12 residues. The CDR3 region is CASSLNREKLFF. The DNA of the CDR3 is TGCGCCAGCAGCTTGAACCGGGAAAAACTGTTTTTT.

The rearrangement uses TRBV20-1 and TRBJ1-3; no firm D call. V lost 2 bases and J 0 bases, leaving 5 bases between the germline ends. Germline CDR1 is DFQATT and CDR2 is SNEGSKA (reference sequence). The CDR3 runs 13 residues. CDR3 sequence (DNA): TGCAGTGCTAGATACAGCTCTGGAAACACCATATATTTT. Its protein is CSARYSSGNTIYF.

This chain links TRBV19 with TRBJ1-5; 7 nucleotides line up with TRBD1. The CDR3 consists of 18 residues. V shed 4 bases and J 4 bases; nucleotides not matched to a gene: 16. Germline lookup yields CDR1 LNHDA and CDR2 SQIVND (reference sequence). The CDR3 DNA sequence: TGTGCCAGTAGTAACCTCGCCCCCCGCAGGGGGTTTAATCAGCCCCAGCATTTT. This gives the protein CASSNLAPRRGFNQPQHF.

This clonotype was seen only a few times. The chain uses TRBV5-5 and TRBJ1-2; D gene unclear. The CDR3 length is 16 residues. Germline V gene sequence: CDR1 SGHKS, CDR2 YYEKEE (reference sequence). V lost 1 base and J lost 0, with 13 bases in between. The CDR3 here is CASSLFSAAPNYGYTF. The CDR3 nucleotides are TGTGCCAGCAGCTTGTTTTCGGCCGCACCTAACTATGGCTACACCTTC.

This clonotype was recorded a few times. This chain links TRBV11-2 with TRBJ2-1, with D perhaps matching TRBD1 (5 bases). The CDR3 runs to 14 residues. Germline V gene lookup returns CDR1 SGHAT and CDR2 FQNNGV. V was shortened by 0 bases and J by 7 bases, with 10 bases between the two germline ends. In DNA form, the CDR3 reads TGTGCCAGCAGCTTAGACCCAGCAGGGAATGAGCAGTTCTTC. Residues: CASSLDPAGNEQFF. The complete variable domain, with remaining parts taken from reference TRBV11-2 and TRBJ2-1, reads EAGVAQSPRYKIIEKRQSVAFWCNPISGHATLYWYQQILGQGPKLLIQFQNNGVVDDSQLPKDRFSAERLKGVDSTLKIQPAKLEDSAVYLCASSLDPAGNEQFFGPGTRLTVL.

This clonotype was recorded at least ten times. The genes are TRBV20-1 and TRBJ2-3; 9 positions agree with TRBD2. Germline CDR1 is DFQATT and CDR2 is SNEGSKA (reference sequence). Trimming at V came to 0 bases and at J to 2 bases, leaving 9 bases not matched to a gene. The CDR3 has 17 amino acids. Here the CDR3 DNA reads TGCAGTGCTAGAGATCTCGCGGGAGGGCCTCACACAGATACGCAGTATTTT. Translation gives CSARDLAGGPHTDTQYF.

A few counts support this clonotype. The CDR3 DNA follows: TGTGCCAGCACCCCGGGGGCGGGAGTATTCCACGAGCAGTACTTC. This sequence encodes CASTPGAGVFHEQYF. The rearrangement links TRBV27 to TRBJ2-7; D is perhaps TRBD2 (7 bases). Trimming took 7 bases from V and 5 from J, leaving 21 bases between them. The CDR3 covers 15 residues. Per germline, CDR1 MNHEY and CDR2 SMNVEV (reference sequence).

The rearrangement links TRBV11-1 to TRBJ1-1; TRBD1 aligns across 12 bases. The germline V gene has CDR1 SGHAT and CDR2 FQDESV (reference sequence). This CDR3 spans 16 amino acids. Trimming cost V 11 bases and J 3 bases; bases outside gene matches: 13. This CDR3 is CAGVPGQGARDTEAFF. As DNA, the CDR3 is TGTGCCGGGGTTCCGGGACAGGGGGCGCGTGACACTGAAGCTTTCTTT.

V is TRBV29-1 and J is TRBJ2-1, with D perhaps matching TRBD1 (5 bases). The CDR3 covers 13 residues. Germline CDR1 reads SQVTM; CDR2 reads ANQGSEA. With 3 bases removed from V and 5 bases from J, the gap between germline ends came to 11 bases. The CDR3 loop is CSVDGTGNNEQFF. The CDR3 DNA follows: TGCAGCGTTGACGGCACAGGTAACAATGAGCAGTTCTTC.

The V gene is TRBV6-5, the J gene TRBJ2-4; possibly TRBD2 for D (5 bases). This CDR3 is 12 amino acids long. Germline V CDR1 and CDR2: MNHEY, SVGAGI. The V gene lost 6 bases and the J gene lost 9 bases, with 12 bases spanning the gap. The CDR3 reads CASRAPGSIQYF. Written as DNA, the CDR3 is TGTGCCAGCAGGGCCCCTGGGAGCATTCAGTACTTC.

This clonotype came up a few times. The V and J genes are TRBV2 and TRBJ2-7; TRBD2 agrees at 8 bases. CDR1 is SNHLY, CDR2 FYNNEI, per germline. V lost 4 bases and J lost 2; bases outside the gene matches: 4. The CDR3 runs 14 residues. As DNA, the CDR3 is TGTGCCAGCAGTGTAACTAGCGGTACCTACGAGCAGTACTTC. Translating gives CASSVTSGTYEQYF.

In nucleotides, the CDR3 is TGTGCCAGCAGTTACGGGGCCTCCTACGAGCAGTACGTC. It specifies CASSYGASYEQYV. The V and J genes are TRBV12-3 or TRBV12-4 and TRBJ2-7, with D perhaps given as TRBD1 or TRBD2 (5 bases each). The CDR3 runs to 13 residues. Trimming stripped 4 bases from V and 0 bases from J, with 7 bases between.

This clonotype was seen only a few times. CDR3 loop: CASSYVGGKDTQYF. The CDR3 region has the DNA TGTGCCAGCAGTTACGTCGGGGGGAAAGATACGCAGTATTTT. The chain couples TRBV6-5 to TRBJ2-3, with 7 positions matching TRBD2. V shed 2 bases and J 5 bases; nucleotides not matched to a gene: 4. Germline assignment: CDR1 MNHEY and CDR2 SVGAGI. The CDR3 extends over 14 amino acids.

This clonotype was found many times. The chain carries TRBV7-9 and TRBJ2-2; TRBD2 might be the D (5 bases). The CDR3 contains 15 residues. Germline V gives CDR1 SEHNR, CDR2 FQNEAQ (reference sequence). Trimming took off 8 bases at V and 3 bases at J, with 16 bases between the two ends. CDR3 nucleotides: TGTGCCAGCGGTAAAACCAGCGGATACACCGGGGAGCTGTTTTTT. Translated, it gives CASGKTSGYTGELFF.

The gene calls are TRBV4-3 and TRBJ2-1; tentatively, D is TRBD1 (5 bases). The CDR3 loop spans 18 amino acids. Germline assignment: CDR1 LGHNA and CDR2 YSLEER. V was clipped by 0 bases and J by 4 bases, with 19 bases between them. The CDR3 DNA follows: TGCGCCAGCAGCCAAGAGTTGGGGCGGCGGCGGAAGTACAATGAGCAGTTCTTC. Its protein product is CASSQELGRRRKYNEQFF.

This chain links TRBV20-1 with TRBJ1-1, with D hard to call. V lost 0 bases and J lost 7, with 18 bases in between. The CDR3 consists of 15 residues. Germline CDR1 and CDR2: DFQATT and SNEGSKA (reference sequence). CDR3 residues: CSARDPLWAGYEAFF. DNA for the CDR3: TGCAGTGCTAGAGACCCGTTGTGGGCGGGTTATGAAGCTTTCTTT.

The chain couples TRBV6-1 to TRBJ2-7; 8 positions agree with TRBD2. Germline loops: CDR1 MNHNS, CDR2 SASEGT. There are 13 residues in the CDR3. The V gene end was trimmed by 6 bases and the J gene end by 6 bases; junction bases not matched to a gene: 7. The CDR3 DNA follows: TGTGCCAGCAGCCGGGGACTAGATGGCGAGCAGTACTTC. Translating gives CASSRGLDGEQYF.

The chain combines TRBV15 with TRBJ2-5; D not certain. Germline CDR1 is LNHNV and CDR2 is YYDKDF (reference sequence). CDR3 size: 13 residues. V was shortened by 0 bases and J by 3 bases, with 5 bases between the two germline ends. CDR3 in amino acids: CATSREVEETQYF. In DNA form, the CDR3 reads TGTGCCACCAGCAGAGAGGTTGAAGAGACCCAGTACTTC.

V gene TRBV7-2 combines with J gene TRBJ1-2; 9 nucleotides line up with TRBD1. CDR1 is SGHTA and CDR2 is FQGNSA in the germline V gene. The CDR3 runs 14 residues. The V gene end was trimmed by 2 bases and the J gene end by 4 bases; junction bases not matched to a gene: 2. The CDR3 sequence is CASSLTGGPYGYTF. The CDR3, as DNA: TGTGCCAGCAGCTTAACAGGGGGCCCCTATGGCTACACCTTC. The full variable domain, completed using reference TRBV7-2 and TRBJ1-2, is GAGVSQSPSNKVTEKGKDVELRCDPISGHTALYWYRQSLGQGLEFLIYFQGNSAPDKSGLPSDRFSAERTGGSVSTLTIQRTQQEDSAVYLCASSLTGGPYGYTFGSGTRLTVV.

V gene TRBV4-3 combines with J gene TRBJ2-6, with no clear D. V was pared by 0 bases and J by 0 bases, with 6 bases between. This CDR3 is built from 16 residues. Germline CDR1 is LGHNA and CDR2 is YSLEER. DNA of the CDR3: TGCGCCAGCAGCCAAGAGGGTTACTCTGGGGCCAACGTCCTGACTTTC. Translated, it gives CASSQEGYSGANVLTF.

The rearrangement joins TRBV5-8 to TRBJ2-5; D tentatively reads TRBD1 or TRBD2 (6 bases each). V lost 0 bases and J 5 bases, leaving 14 bases between the germline ends. This CDR3 is built from 15 residues. Germline CDR1 SGHTS, CDR2 YDEGEE. CDR3 protein: CASSLGSGAVETQYF. CDR3 coding DNA: TGTGCCAGCAGCTTGGGCTCGGGGGCTGTGGAGACCCAGTACTTC.